This T cell receptor beta chain was found in a study of blood T cell repertoires in COVID-19. Study at large: Samples taken during acute and convalescent COVID-19 were collected in the United States, Italy and Spain. In each case, the material was cDNA or gDNA derived from T cells, B-cell-depleted T cells, or PBMCs.

In the source study's methods: Estimation of nucleated cell counts relied on the amplification of reference gene primers. Measured with immunoSEQ multiplex PCR; TCRdb has only the in-frame clones, and not every one. That table gives V, J and clone size, and the DNA gave D and trimming. Among approximately 180,000 clones listed, approximately 79% were seen once. Per the germline V gene, CDR1 is SGDLS and CDR2 is YYNGEE. This CDR3 comprises 15 residues. The germline V and J ends were trimmed by 4 bases and 1 base, with 15 bases remaining between them. The sequencing input was peripheral blood. The gene calls are TRBV9 and TRBJ2-7, with D possibly TRBD2 on 6 matching bases. This clonotype was obtained from a woman aged 70-85 years with acute or convalescent COVID-19. The CDR3 nucleotides read TGTGCCAGCAGCCGGGGCGGGGTAAGTTCCTACGAGCAGTACTTC. Protein sequence: CASSRGGVSSYEQYF.